This T cell receptor (beta chain) was captured in a study of T-cell reconstitution after alpha-beta-depleted transplantation in children. Germline CDR1 MGHRA, CDR2 YSYEKL. Trimming took off 4 bases at V and 8 bases at J, with 20 bases between the two ends. This CDR3 is built from 15 residues. The TCRbeta library was prepared with unique molecular identifiers. TCRdb processed the PCR reads anew with MiXCR; each CDR3 protein has one entry. This table holds fewer than 550,000 distinct CDR3 sequences, around 9.9% found once. The TCR originated in a human donor who donated a stem cell graft to a child with acute myeloid leukemia. The rearrangement joins TRBV4-1 to TRBJ1-1, with D perhaps matching TRBD1 (6 bases). The input for sequencing was PBMCs from the stem cell graft donor, taken from the stem cell graft. In DNA form, the CDR3 reads TGCGCCAGCAGCCCTCATAAGGACAGAATACCGGAAGCTTTCTTT. Encoded protein: CASSPHKDRIPEAFF.